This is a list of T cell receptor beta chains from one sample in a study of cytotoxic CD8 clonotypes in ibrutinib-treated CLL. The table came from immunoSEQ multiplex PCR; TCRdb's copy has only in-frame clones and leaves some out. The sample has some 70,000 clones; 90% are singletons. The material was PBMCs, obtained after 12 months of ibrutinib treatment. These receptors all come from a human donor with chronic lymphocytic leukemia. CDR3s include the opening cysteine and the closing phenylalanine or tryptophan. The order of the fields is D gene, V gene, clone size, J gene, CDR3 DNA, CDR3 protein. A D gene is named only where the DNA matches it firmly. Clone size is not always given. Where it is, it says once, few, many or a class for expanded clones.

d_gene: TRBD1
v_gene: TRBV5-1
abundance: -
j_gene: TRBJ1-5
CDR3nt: TGCGCCAGCAGTCATGGATGGGACAGGGATTCGACCCAGCATTTT
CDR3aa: CASSHGWDRDSTQHF

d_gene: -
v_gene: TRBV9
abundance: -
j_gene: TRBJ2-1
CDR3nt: TGTGCCAGCAGCCCCCGTGTTACAAACCACAATGAGCAGTTCTTC
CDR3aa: CASSPRVTNHNEQFF

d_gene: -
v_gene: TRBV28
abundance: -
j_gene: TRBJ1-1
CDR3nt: TGTGCCAGCAGTTCCCTCCGGGGTGAGGCTTTCTTT
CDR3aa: CASSSLRGEAFF

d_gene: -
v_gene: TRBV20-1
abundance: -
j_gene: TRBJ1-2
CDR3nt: TGCAGTGCCTACAGGGAGGGCTACACCTTC
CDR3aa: CSAYREGYTF

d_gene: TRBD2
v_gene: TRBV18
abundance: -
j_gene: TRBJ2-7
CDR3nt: TGTGCCAGCTCACCCGGGACTAGCGGGAGCCCCTACGAGCAGTACTTC
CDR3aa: CASSPGTSGSPYEQYF

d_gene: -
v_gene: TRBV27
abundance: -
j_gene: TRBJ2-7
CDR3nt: TGTGCCAGCCAGTGGCGTCCGGGGCACTCCTACGAGCAGTACTTC
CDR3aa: CASQWRPGHSYEQYF

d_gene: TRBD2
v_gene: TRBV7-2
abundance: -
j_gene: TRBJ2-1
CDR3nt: TGTGCCAGCAGCCAAGTAGCGGGAGGGGGGTACGGTGAGCAGTTCTTC
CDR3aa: CASSQVAGGGYGEQFF

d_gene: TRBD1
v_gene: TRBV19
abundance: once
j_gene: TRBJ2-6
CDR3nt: TGTGCCAGTAGTATAATGACGGGAAGGGGGCCTGGGGCCAACGTCCTGACTTTC
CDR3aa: CASSIMTGRGPGANVLTF

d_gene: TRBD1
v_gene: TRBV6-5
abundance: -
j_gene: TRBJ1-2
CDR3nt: TGTGCCAGCAGTTACAACCGGGACAGGGGGCTAGGCGACACCTTC
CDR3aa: CASSYNRDRGLGDTF

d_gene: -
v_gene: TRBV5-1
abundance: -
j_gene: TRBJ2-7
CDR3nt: TGCGCCAGCAGCTTACAGGGCTCCTACGAGCAGTACTTC
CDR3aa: CASSLQGSYEQYF

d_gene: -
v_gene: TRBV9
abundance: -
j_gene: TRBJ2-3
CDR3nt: TGTGCCAGCAGCGTAGGAGGAGATACGCAGTATTTT
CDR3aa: CASSVGGDTQYF

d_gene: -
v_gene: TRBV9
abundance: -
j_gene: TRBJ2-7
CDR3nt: TGTGCCAGCAGCGTAGCCAGCCAGGCGTCCTACGAGCAGTACTTC
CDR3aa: CASSVASQASYEQYF

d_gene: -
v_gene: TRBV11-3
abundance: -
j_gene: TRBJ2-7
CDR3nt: TGTGCCAGCAGCTTAGGAGGTCTAGCTTCATGGGAGCAGTACTTC
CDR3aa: CASSLGGLASWEQYF

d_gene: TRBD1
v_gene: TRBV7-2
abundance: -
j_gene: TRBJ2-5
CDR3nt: TGTGCCAGCAGCTTTACAGGGGGCGGGGAGACCCAGTACTTC
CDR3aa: CASSFTGGGETQYF

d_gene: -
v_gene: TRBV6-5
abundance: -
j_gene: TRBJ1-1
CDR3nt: TGTGCCAGCAGCCCCGGGGCGTTCAGTGAAGCTTTCTTT
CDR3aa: CASSPGAFSEAFF